The present TCR beta chain was sequenced within a study of response to subunit inactivated influenza vaccine. The study, taken as a whole, reports: The authors proposed limited new T cell recruitment per seasonal influenza vaccination.

CDR3 size: 13 residues. V was cut by 5 bases and J by 6 bases, with 13 bases left in between. Germline V CDR1 and CDR2: MNHEY, SVGEGT. In this sample, this clonotype turned up a few times. Its antigen is as yet unknown. In TCRdb, the RT-PCR reads were re-called with MiXCR into one record per CDR3 protein. Of roughly 700,000 distinct CDR3 sequences listed, about 15% are singletons. This chain joins TRBV6-2 or TRBV6-3 and TRBJ1-2; TRBD1 is a possible D gene (5 bases). Sequenced material: PBMCs from blood, taken 14 to 15 days before vaccination. The receptor was isolated from a man aged 50 or older who received an inactivated influenza vaccine. CDR3 DNA: TGTGCCAGCAGTCAGGGACGAAGGAATGGCTACACCTTC. Protein: CASSQGRRNGYTF.